Below, 15 T cell receptor beta chains from the same sample are listed, as sequenced in a study of beta chain features in type 1 diabetes. Notes on the study in general: TCRB CDR3 length was moderately but significantly reduced in all four CD4+ subsets of Type 1 diabetes patients.

Sequencing targeted expressed TCRB transcripts, as all isolated RNA had been reverse transcribed. Assay: immunoSEQ multiplex PCR; the TCRdb copy retains only in-frame clones and omits some. The sample includes roughly 300,000 clones, around 8.5% of them seen just once. Their antigen targets remain unknown. The sequencing input was central memory CD4+ T cells from blood. The receptors shown here come from a man aged 25 to 40 with type 1 diabetes.

In its sample, this clone was seen a few times. The J gene is TRBJ1-6, the V gene TRBV7-2; 10 nucleotides agree with TRBD1. This CDR3 comprises 15 residues. CDR1 is SGHTA, CDR2 FQGNSA, per germline. J was trimmed by 8 bases and V by 4 bases; bases with no gene match: 5. The CDR3 spells CASSWTGGVYSPLHF. CDR3 DNA sequence: TGTGCCAGCAGCTGGACAGGGGGAGTCTATTCACCCCTCCACTTT.

This clone has only a few counts. The chain has TRBV7-2 and TRBJ1-6; 9 bases agree with TRBD1. V lost 4 bases to trimming and J lost 7 bases; unmatched junction nucleotides: 5. The CDR3 length is 15 residues. The germline V gene has CDR1 SGHTA and CDR2 FQGNSA. Written as DNA, the CDR3 is TGTGCCAGCAGCTCTTCCGGGACAGGGAATTCACCCCTCCACTTT. It codes for CASSSSGTGNSPLHF.

This rearrangement joins TRBV5-4 to TRBJ2-4; D is perhaps TRBD2 (6 bases). This CDR3 contains 15 residues. Germline V gene lookup returns CDR1 SGHNT and CDR2 YYREEE (reference sequence). Trimming pared 7 bases from V and 8 bases from J, leaving 22 bases between. The CDR3 bases are TGTGCCAGCGGCGCCTTGGCGGGGACGGAGGACATTCAGTACTTC. This encodes CASGALAGTEDIQYF.

This clone came up a few times. V usage is TRBV27 and J usage is TRBJ2-7; 8 bases map to TRBD2. V dropped 2 bases and J dropped 6; count of bases not matched to a gene: 6. This CDR3 comprises 14 residues. CDR1 is MNHEY, CDR2 SMNVEV, per germline (reference sequence). The CDR3 loop reads CASSLGGGWSEQYF. CDR3 DNA: TGTGCCAGCAGTTTAGGCGGGGGGTGGAGCGAGCAGTACTTC.

This clone was detected a few times. The V gene is TRBV7-9, the J gene TRBJ1-3; D call uncertain. The ends were cut back, 3 bases at V and 1 base at J, with 4 bases in the middle. The CDR3 is made up of 13 amino acids. Per the germline V gene, CDR1 is SEHNR and CDR2 is FQNEAQ (reference sequence). In DNA, the CDR3 is TGTGCCAGCAGCTTTAATTCTGGAAACACCATATATTTT. Translation: CASSFNSGNTIYF.

This clone was seen a handful of times. The V and J genes are TRBV19 and TRBJ1-6; weak D call: TRBD1 (6 bases). The CDR3 consists of 15 residues. V was clipped by 1 base and J by 9 bases, with 13 bases between them. Per germline, CDR1 LNHDA and CDR2 SQIVND (reference sequence). The CDR3 is CASSIAQGGISPLHF. The CDR3 bases are TGTGCCAGTAGTATAGCACAGGGAGGGATTTCACCCCTCCACTTT.

The chain has TRBV7-8 and TRBJ1-2; D might be TRBD1 (6 bases). V gave up 2 bases and J gave up 1 base, with 8 bases separating them. Per germline, CDR1 SGHVS and CDR2 FQNEAQ. This CDR3 comprises 14 residues. The CDR3 sequence is CASSLSQGNYGYTF. In DNA, the CDR3 is TGTGCCAGCAGCTTATCACAGGGTAACTATGGCTACACCTTC.

The table lists this clone with a few counts. Other DNA variants within this sample encode the same CDR3. The chain joins TRBV5-1 to TRBJ2-3; 9 bases are shared with TRBD2. Germline values: CDR1 SGHRS, CDR2 YFSETQ. This CDR3 comprises 14 residues. V shed 0 bases, J shed 4 bases, and the junction held 0 bases outside the gene matches. CDR3 nucleotides: TGCGCCAGCAGCTTGGGACTAGCGGCAGATACGCAGTATTTT. Amino acid sequence: CASSLGLAADTQYF.

In this sample, this clone turned up a few times. The J gene is TRBJ1-1, the V gene TRBV7-2; no firm D call. Germline lookup yields CDR1 SGHTA and CDR2 FQGNSA. This CDR3 is built from 13 residues. Trimming cost V 2 bases and J 8 bases, with 12 bases left between them. The CDR3 coding sequence is TGTGCCAGCAGCTTAAGCCCTGAAAGAGAAGCTTTCTTT. It translates to CASSLSPEREAFF.

This clone was detected ten times or more. This chain connects TRBV6-6 to TRBJ1-1; D ambiguous. V lost 0 bases and J 8 bases, leaving 10 bases between the germline ends. The length of the CDR3 is 13 residues. The V gene's germline CDR1 is MNHNY and CDR2 SVGAGI (reference sequence). The DNA for the CDR3 is TGTGCCAGCAGTTACTCTTTCGGAAGGGAAGCTTTCTTT. Amino acids: CASSYSFGREAFF.

This clone was picked up a small number of times. This chain joins TRBV7-8 and TRBJ2-3; 12 bases align to TRBD1. The CDR3 runs 16 residues. Germline V gene lookup returns CDR1 SGHVS and CDR2 FQNEAQ. With V trimmed by 5 bases and J by 4 bases, 7 bases remained unmatched. For the CDR3, the DNA is TGTGCCAGCAGCCCGGGACAGGGGGCGCCTCCAGATACGCAGTATTTT. It yields the protein CASSPGQGAPPDTQYF. The full variable domain, with the rest looked up from reference TRBV7-8 and TRBJ2-3, is GAGVSQSPRYKVAKRGQDVALRCDPISGHVSLFWYQQALGQGPEFLTYFQNEAQLDKSGLPSDRFFAERPEGSVSTLKIQRTQQEDSAVYLCASSPGQGAPPDTQYFGPGTRLTVL.

The gene calls are TRBV9 and TRBJ2-1; D is perhaps TRBD2 (6 bases). Between the trimmed V and J ends, which lost 4 bases and 5 bases, there was a span of 22 bases. The germline V gene encodes CDR1 SGDLS and CDR2 YYNGEE. The CDR3 totals 17 residues. In DNA, the CDR3 is TGTGCCAGCAGCCTCCCCGAGGGGACTGGGGCCCACAATGAGCAGTTCTTC. Its translation: CASSLPEGTGAHNEQFF.

This clone turned up a few times. The chain couples TRBV27 to TRBJ2-7; 9 nucleotides align to TRBD1. The germline CDR1 and CDR2 sequences are MNHEY and SMNVEV (reference sequence). Germline trimming cut 4 bases from V and 4 bases from J; bases unmatched to any gene: 8. The CDR3 is made up of 15 amino acids. As DNA, the CDR3 is TGTGCCAGCAGTTCATGGGGGACAGGGAAATACGAGCAGTACTTC. Amino acid sequence: CASSSWGTGKYEQYF.

The J gene is TRBJ2-1, the V gene TRBV30; TRBD2 might be the D (6 bases). This CDR3 spans 12 amino acids. Germline CDR1 and CDR2: GTSNPN and SVGIG (reference sequence). V dropped 6 bases and J dropped 9 bases, with 15 bases sitting between them. Written as DNA, the CDR3 is TGTGCCTGCTATAAACGGGGGTCTGAGCAGTTCTTC. Translated: CACYKRGSEQFF.

The rearrangement uses TRBV10-3 and TRBJ2-7; 9 bases match TRBD1. J lost 5 bases, V lost 5 bases, and 7 bases had no gene match. The CDR3 length is 14 residues. Germline lookup yields CDR1 ENHRY and CDR2 SYGVKD. The DNA for the CDR3 is TGTGCCATCAGTTTACAGGGGGCTGGCGACGAGCAGTACTTC. As protein: CAISLQGAGDEQYF.